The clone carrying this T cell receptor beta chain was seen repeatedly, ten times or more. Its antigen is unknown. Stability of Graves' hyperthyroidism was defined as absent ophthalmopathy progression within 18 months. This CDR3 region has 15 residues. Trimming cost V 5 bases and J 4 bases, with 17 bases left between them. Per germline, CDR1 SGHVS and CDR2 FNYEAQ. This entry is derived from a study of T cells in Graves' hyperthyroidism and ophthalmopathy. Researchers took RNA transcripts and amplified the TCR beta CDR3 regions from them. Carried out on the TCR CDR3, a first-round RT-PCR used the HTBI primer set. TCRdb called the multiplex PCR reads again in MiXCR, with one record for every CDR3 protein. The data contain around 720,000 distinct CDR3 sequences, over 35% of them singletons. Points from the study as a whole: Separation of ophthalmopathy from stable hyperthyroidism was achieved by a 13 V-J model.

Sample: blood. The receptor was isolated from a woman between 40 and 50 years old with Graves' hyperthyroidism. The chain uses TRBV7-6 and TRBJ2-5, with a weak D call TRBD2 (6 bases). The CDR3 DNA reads TGTGCCAGCAGCCTACCCGGGGGTGGGGGAGAGACCCAGTACTTC. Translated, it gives CASSLPGGGGETQYF. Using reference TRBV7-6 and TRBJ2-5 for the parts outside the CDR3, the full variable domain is GAGVSQSPRYKVTKRGQDVALRCDPISGHVSLYWYRQALGQGPEFLTYFNYEAQQDKSGLPNDRFSAERPEGSISTLTIQRTEQRDSAMYRCASSLPGGGGETQYFGPGTRLLVL.